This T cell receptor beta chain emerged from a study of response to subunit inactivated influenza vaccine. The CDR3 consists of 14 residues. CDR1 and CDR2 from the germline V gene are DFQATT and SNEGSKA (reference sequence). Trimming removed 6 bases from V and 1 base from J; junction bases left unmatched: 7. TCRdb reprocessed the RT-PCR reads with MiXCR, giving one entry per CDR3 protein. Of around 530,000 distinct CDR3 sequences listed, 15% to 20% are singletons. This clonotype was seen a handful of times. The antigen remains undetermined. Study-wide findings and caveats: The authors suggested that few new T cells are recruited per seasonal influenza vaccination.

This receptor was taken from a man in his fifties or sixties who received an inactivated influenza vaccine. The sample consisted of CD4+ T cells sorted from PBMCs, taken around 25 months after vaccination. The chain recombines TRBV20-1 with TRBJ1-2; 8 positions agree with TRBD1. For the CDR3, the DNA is TGCAGTGCCAGACGGACAGGGCATAACTATGGCTACACCTTC. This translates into CSARRTGHNYGYTF.